The present T cell receptor (beta chain) was sequenced within a study of a mutant IDH1 vaccine in newly diagnosed glioma. Time point here: week 47, end of study. Every vaccination contained 300 ug of the mutant IDH1 20-mer peptide and was paired with topical imiquimod. Only in-frame clones appear in the TCRdb table, and some are missing; sequencing was by immunoSEQ multiplex PCR. Among approximately 58,000 clones listed, roughly four fifths were seen once. Unmatched junction bases numbered 15, after V lost 9 bases and J lost 3 bases. Germline loops: CDR1 MNHNY, CDR2 SVGAGI (reference sequence). The CDR3 extends over 16 amino acids. About this clone: Antigen unknown.

The sequencing used PBMCs, collected from a glioma patient whose treatment included an IDH1 peptide vaccine. This TCR was sampled from a man younger than 45 with glioma. The J gene is TRBJ1-1, the V gene TRBV6-6; 8 bases are shared with TRBD1. Written as DNA, the CDR3 is TGTGCCAGTTTAAATCGACAGGGGCGTATGGACACTGAAGCTTTCTTT. Translation: CASLNRQGRMDTEAFF.